The following is a T cell receptor (beta chain) sequence with its context. V lost 7 bases and J lost 2, with 18 bases in between. Germline lookup yields CDR1 SNHLY and CDR2 FYNNEI. The CDR3 is 15 amino acids. This entry comes from a study of blood T cell repertoires in COVID-19. TCRdb's copy holds only in-frame clones and misses some; the assay was immunoSEQ multiplex PCR. The repertoire holds 200,000 to 250,000 clones, with 70% to 90% as singletons. The sequenced material came from peripheral blood. This chain uses TRBV2 with TRBJ2-7; D might be TRBD2 (7 bases). This clonotype was obtained from a man aged 45 to 65 with COVID-19, enrolled during active disease. CDR3 coding DNA: TGTGCCAGCATGGGGGTGGGGAGGGACACCTACGAGCAGTACTTC. Protein: CASMGVGRDTYEQYF.